This passage covers 25 T cell receptor beta chains from one sample sequenced in a study of response to subunit inactivated influenza vaccine. TCRdb re-called the RT-PCR reads with MiXCR, one entry per CDR3 protein. The sample comprises some 640,000 distinct CDR3 sequences, approximately 15% of which are singletons, and 5.5% to 7% rests with the top ten. The input for sequencing was PBMCs from blood, taken 14 days before vaccination. These receptors were taken from a middle-aged man who received an inactivated influenza vaccine.

This clonotype came up a few times. The rearrangement joins TRBV20-1 to TRBJ2-4, with 13 bases identical to TRBD2. CDR1 and CDR2 from the germline V gene are DFQATT and SNEGSKA (reference sequence). The CDR3 covers 15 residues. The trim removed 2 bases at V and 4 bases at J, leaving 2 bases unmatched. CDR3 coding DNA: TGCAGTGCTAGACTGACTAGCGGGAGGAAAAACATTCAGTACTTC. Protein product: CSARLTSGRKNIQYF.

This clonotype was found a few times. J is TRBJ2-3 and V is TRBV5-1; D gene unclear. V lost 0 bases to trimming and J lost 1 base, with 9 bases between them. Germline V gene lookup returns CDR1 SGHRS and CDR2 YFSETQ. CDR3 length equals 15 residues. The DNA for the CDR3 is TGCGCCAGCAGCTTGGCCGGGTCACGCACAGATACGCAGTATTTT. It codes for CASSLAGSRTDTQYF.

This clonotype turned up a few times. This chain uses TRBV7-9 with TRBJ2-1; no definite D call. This CDR3 comprises 16 residues. The germline V gene has CDR1 SEHNR and CDR2 FQNEAQ (reference sequence). V was shortened by 5 bases and J by 3 bases, with 17 bases between the two germline ends. CDR3 nucleotides: TGTGCCAGCAGCCCCGCCGTCAGTCAGCTCTACAATGAGCAGTTCTTC. Translating gives CASSPAVSQLYNEQFF. Complete variable domain (other parts from reference TRBV7-9 and TRBJ2-1): DTGVSQNPRHKITKRGQNVTFRCDPISEHNRLYWYRQTLGQGPEFLTYFQNEAQLEKSRLLSDRFSAERPKGSFSTLEIQRTEQGDSAMYLCASSPAVSQLYNEQFFGPGTRLTVL.

This clonotype was seen a few times. This chain joins TRBV24-1 and TRBJ2-3; D is tentatively TRBD1 or TRBD2 (5 bases each). Germline assignment: CDR1 KGHDR and CDR2 SFDVKD. V was shortened by 1 base and J by 4 bases, with 11 bases between the two germline ends. The CDR3 is 15 residues long. CDR3 coding DNA: TGTGCCACCAGTGATTTTGGGGGAAACGCAGATACGCAGTATTTT. It specifies CATSDFGGNADTQYF.

This clonotype was counted between two and nine times. V and J are TRBV12-3 or TRBV12-4 and TRBJ1-3, with D possibly being TRBD1 (5 bases). V was cut by 7 bases and J by 0 bases, with 16 bases left in between. The CDR3 is 16 amino acids. Here the CDR3 reads CASTLPRQSSGNTIYF. The CDR3 DNA reads TGTGCCAGCACCTTACCCCGACAGTCCTCTGGAAACACCATATATTTT.

In this sample, this clonotype turned up many times. This chain uses TRBV10-3 with TRBJ2-3; 12 bases are a match to TRBD2. V shed 6 bases and J 5 bases; nucleotides not matched to a gene: 6. This CDR3 is built from 15 residues. Germline V lookup: CDR1 ENHRY, CDR2 SYGVKD. The CDR3 DNA sequence: TGTGCCATCAGGGAACTAGCGGGAGGAAAAGATACGCAGTATTTT. Translating gives CAIRELAGGKDTQYF.

The table lists this clonotype with a few counts. The chain combines TRBV27 with TRBJ2-5, with 11 bases aligning to TRBD2. The germline gives CDR1 MNHEY, CDR2 SMNVEV (reference sequence). V shed 6 bases, J shed 5 bases, and the junction held 5 bases outside the gene matches. This CDR3 is built from 14 residues. CDR3 sequence: CASSRLAGKETQYF. Written as DNA, the CDR3 is TGTGCCAGCAGCAGACTAGCGGGAAAGGAGACCCAGTACTTC.

The gene calls are TRBV5-6 and TRBJ1-1, with D possibly TRBD1 on 6 matching bases. The V and J ends lost 4 bases and 7 bases respectively, with 14 bases between them. The germline V gene encodes CDR1 SGHDT and CDR2 YYEEEE. The CDR3 is made up of 13 amino acids. The CDR3 loop is CASSRGGRNEAFF. CDR3 coding DNA: TGTGCCAGCAGCCGGGGGGGCAGAAATGAAGCTTTCTTT. Variable domain in full (rest from reference TRBV5-6 and TRBJ1-1): DAGVTQSPTHLIKTRGQQVTLRCSPKSGHDTVSWYQQALGQGPQFIFQYYEEEERQRGNFPDRFSGHQFPNYSSELNVNALLLGDSALYLCASSRGGRNEAFFGQGTRLTVV.

This chain uses TRBV11-2 with TRBJ2-1; D might be TRBD2 (7 bases). The germline V gene encodes CDR1 SGHAT and CDR2 FQNNGV. The CDR3 totals 18 residues. V was clipped by 3 bases and J by 2 bases, with 20 bases between them. This chain's CDR3 is CASSFRVRVGGAYNEQFF. Here the CDR3 DNA reads TGTGCCAGCAGCTTCAGAGTCCGGGTAGGGGGGGCCTACAATGAGCAGTTCTTC.

This clonotype was seen more than once but under ten times. J is TRBJ2-1 and V is TRBV20-1; D unresolved. The V and J ends lost 2 bases and 4 bases respectively, with 9 bases between them. Germline V gene lookup returns CDR1 DFQATT and CDR2 SNEGSKA (reference sequence). CDR3 size: 13 residues. CDR3 sequence reads: CSARMTTYNEQFF. CDR3 DNA: TGCAGTGCTAGAATGACCACATACAATGAGCAGTTCTTC.

The rearrangement joins TRBV6-1 to TRBJ1-2; no clear D. The CDR3 is made up of 13 amino acids. The germline V gene encodes CDR1 MNHNS and CDR2 SASEGT. Deletions cut 10 bases from V and 7 bases from J, with 19 bases between. The CDR3 reads CATRPSSGVGYTF. CDR3 DNA sequence: TGTGCCACCCGGCCCTCCTCCGGGGTTGGCTACACCTTC.

The table lists this clonotype with a few counts. The chain recombines TRBV6-2 or TRBV6-3 with TRBJ2-3, with D possibly being TRBD1 (5 bases). Germline-derived CDR1 and CDR2 are MNHEY and SVGEGT. V dropped 2 bases and J dropped 1 base, with 16 bases sitting between them. The CDR3 totals 17 residues. The CDR3 region has the DNA TGTGCCAGCAGTTACACCCAGGGTATGCCTGGCACAGATACGCAGTATTTT. Protein sequence: CASSYTQGMPGTDTQYF.

This chain connects TRBV7-3 to TRBJ1-2, with a possible D match to TRBD1 (5 bases). Germline V gene lookup returns CDR1 SGHTA and CDR2 FQGTGA. Trimming removed 8 bases at V and 4 bases at J, with 17 bases between. The CDR3 loop spans 14 amino acids. DNA for the CDR3: TGTGCCAGCTCTCCTACGGGGGACTCCTATGGCTACACCTTC. The encoded protein is CASSPTGDSYGYTF.

V is TRBV11-2 and J is TRBJ2-5, with 7 bases matching TRBD2. This CDR3 has 14 amino acids. Germline lookup yields CDR1 SGHAT and CDR2 FQNNGV. With 2 bases clipped from V and 5 bases from J, the junction kept 5 bases outside the gene matches. This CDR3 reads CASSLIRRGETQYF. CDR3 DNA: TGTGCCAGCAGCTTAATACGGCGGGGGGAGACCCAGTACTTC. The full variable domain, in which reference TRBV11-2 and TRBJ2-5 provide the parts outside the CDR3, is EAGVAQSPRYKIIEKRQSVAFWCNPISGHATLYWYQQILGQGPKLLIQFQNNGVVDDSQLPKDRFSAERLKGVDSTLKIQPAKLEDSAVYLCASSLIRRGETQYFGPGTRLLVL.

This clonotype was seen only a few times. The chain employs TRBV6-2 or TRBV6-3 and TRBJ2-1; tentative D call: TRBD1 (6 bases). The V gene lost 7 bases and the J gene lost 0 bases, with 13 bases spanning the gap. Germline-derived CDR1 and CDR2 are MNHEY and SVGEGT. The CDR3 is 15 residues long. The CDR3 coding sequence is TGTGCCAGCAAATTTGACAGGAGCTCCTACAATGAGCAGTTCTTC. Its translation: CASKFDRSSYNEQFF.

This clonotype has only a few counts. The chain's CDR3 is CSATPGGVGNEQFF. For the CDR3, the DNA is TGCAGTGCTACCCCAGGGGGCGTCGGGAATGAGCAGTTCTTC. This chain uses TRBV20-1 with TRBJ2-1; 8 bases map to TRBD1. The V gene end was trimmed by 4 bases and the J gene end by 7 bases; junction bases not matched to a gene: 9. From germline, CDR1 is DFQATT and CDR2 SNEGSKA (reference sequence). The CDR3 runs 14 residues.

This clonotype appeared many times. A much larger clone lies one base from this, so it may be a read error. The rearrangement joins TRBV14 to TRBJ2-7; possible D gene TRBD2, 5 bases. The CDR3 is 13 amino acids. Trimming removed 0 bases from V and 6 bases from J, with 9 bases in between. Germline V lookup: CDR1 SGHDN, CDR2 FVKESK. Here the CDR3 DNA reads TGTGCCAGCAGCCAAGATTTGGGGAGCGAGCAGTACTTC. This encodes CASSQDLGSEQYF. The full variable domain, its missing parts supplied by reference TRBV14 and TRBJ2-7, is EAGVTQFPSHSVIEKGQTVTLRCDPISGHDNLYWYRRVMGKEIKFLLHFVKESKQDESGMPNNRFLAERTGGTYSTLKVQPAELEDSGVYFCASSQDLGSEQYFGPGTRLTVT.

The chain employs TRBV27 and TRBJ2-2; the D is unclear. V dropped 1 base and J dropped 4 bases, with 7 bases sitting between them. Germline values: CDR1 MNHEY, CDR2 SMNVEV (reference sequence). CDR3 length: 14 amino acids. The CDR3 loop reads CASSLLGPTGELFF. The DNA of the CDR3 is TGTGCCAGCAGTTTATTAGGGCCCACCGGGGAGCTGTTTTTT.

The chain is built from TRBV4-3 and TRBJ2-2; no definite D call. The CDR3 contains 17 residues. CDR1 LGHNA and CDR2 YSLEER come from the germline V gene. The V gene lost 4 bases and the J gene lost 2 bases, with 17 bases spanning the gap. CDR3 sequence: CASSLYRASGNTGELFF. The CDR3 DNA sequence: TGCGCCAGCAGCCTTTACAGAGCCTCCGGAAACACCGGGGAGCTGTTTTTT.

This clonotype was counted only a few times. The V call is TRBV7-2, the J call TRBJ2-2; 7 positions match TRBD1. Germline V lookup: CDR1 SGHTA, CDR2 FQGNSA. CDR3 size: 14 residues. Trimming cost V 4 bases and J 6 bases; bases outside gene matches: 5. In DNA form, the CDR3 reads TGTGCCAGCAGCTGGGGGACAGTACCCGGGGAGCTGTTTTTT. It codes for CASSWGTVPGELFF.

This clonotype was recorded a few times. The gene calls are TRBV12-3 or TRBV12-4 and TRBJ2-3; 10 positions match TRBD2. The junction had 5 bases not matched to a gene; V was cut back by 4 bases and J by 1 base. The CDR3 extends over 16 amino acids. The CDR3 nucleotides read TGTGCCAGCAGTTCCGTAGCGGGGGGCCGCACAGATACGCAGTATTTT. Encoded protein: CASSSVAGGRTDTQYF.

This clonotype occurred a few times. CDR3: CASSYGSQVTGELFF. The CDR3 DNA is TGTGCCAGCAGCTATGGGTCGCAGGTAACCGGGGAGCTGTTTTTT. V usage is TRBV7-9 and J usage is TRBJ2-2; no reliable D call. Trimming removed 4 bases at V and 5 bases at J, with 14 bases between. Germline values: CDR1 SEHNR, CDR2 FQNEAQ (reference sequence). The CDR3 contains 15 residues.

The chain combines TRBV13 with TRBJ1-1, with D possibly matching TRBD1 (5 bases). Trimming removed 5 bases at V and 4 bases at J, with 14 bases between. The V gene's germline CDR1 is PRHDT and CDR2 FYEKMQ (reference sequence). This CDR3 is 14 amino acids long. CDR3 bases: TGTGCCAGCAGCCCACCGGGGGGGACCACTGAAGCTTTCTTT. Translating gives CASSPPGGTTEAFF. Complete variable domain (other parts from reference TRBV13 and TRBJ1-1): AAGVIQSPRHLIKEKRETATLKCYPIPRHDTVYWYQQGPGQDPQFLISFYEKMQSDKGSIPDRFSAQQFSDYHSELNMSSLELGDSALYFCASSPPGGTTEAFFGQGTRLTVV.

The J gene is TRBJ2-7, the V gene TRBV30; tentatively, D is TRBD2 (5 bases). The V end lost 0 bases, the J end lost 7 bases, and 13 bases lay between the germline ends. The CDR3 is 13 amino acids. Germline CDR1 GTSNPN, CDR2 SVGIG (reference sequence). As DNA, the CDR3 is TGTGCCTGGAGTGTAAGAGGGTCTAAAGAGCAGTACTTC. This codes for CAWSVRGSKEQYF.

V usage is TRBV6-2 or TRBV6-3 and J usage is TRBJ2-3, with D perhaps matching TRBD2 (5 bases). The germline V gene encodes CDR1 MNHEY and CDR2 SVGEGT. The V gene lost 2 bases and the J gene lost 2 bases, with 11 bases spanning the gap. This CDR3 comprises 15 residues. The CDR3 loop reads CASSYPPADTDTQYF. CDR3 nucleotides: TGTGCCAGCAGTTACCCCCCAGCGGACACAGATACGCAGTATTTT.